This T cell receptor beta chain was sequenced in a study of identifying expanded T cells in peripheral blood (dated by TCRdb to about 2019). Notes on the research overall: Four technical replicates, made by sequencing separate aliquots from the same pool of genomic DNA, were compared pairwise. Study-wide findings and limitations: Variance in clone template counts between two-week samples significantly increased with total template count across all healthy donors. Across all healthy-donor time intervals, the beta-binomial model significantly lowered both the number of clones called differentially abundant and the false-positive rate. Approximately 1.2 differentially abundant clones were flagged by the binomial model between technical replicates, whereas about 15 and 18 were flagged over approximately two weeks and four weeks, respectively. It was expected by the authors that biological variance in healthy repertoires might increase further over much longer intervals, such as months to years.

No immune events, such as infections, were documented for the healthy donors during the collection period. Healthy-donor blood repertoires served as a training cohort to calibrate time-dependent variance in a beta-binomial model of T-cell clone differential abundance. The training cohort included around ten healthy donors, of whom 3 were female and 7 were male. The donors were between about 25 and 70 years old, with an average age of around 42 years. Whole blood was collected from each healthy donor at three time points spaced about two weeks apart and obtained from a commercial supplier. For immunosequencing, genomic DNA was extracted from unsorted whole blood. Trimmed from V: 6 bases; trimmed from J: 6 bases; junction bases lacking a gene match: 8. The germline V gene supplies CDR1 SGHRS and CDR2 YFSETQ. The CDR3 starts with the cysteine, ends with the phenylalanine, and has 13 residues. Only the CDR3 region is kept as DNA, spanning 39 bases read in frame from base 1.

Of note for this clone: The clone's antigen remains unknown. The record has no base qualities; no much larger clone is one base away.

The immunoSEQ Assay, which relies on bias-controlled multiplex PCR amplification of genomic DNA, was used to profile TCRbeta CDR3 regions. The original pipeline was this. The absolute abundance of each unique TCRbeta CDR3 region was quantified after sequences were collapsed and filtered. Differential abundance was tested with a binomial (Fisher-equivalent) model and with a beta-binomial model adding time-dependent variance fitted from healthy donors. Any clone with fewer than 5 combined templates was excluded, and a clone was called differentially abundant if its Benjamini-Hochberg FDR was below 0.01. The form v = (b*log(k)+a)^2 was used to model beta-binomial variance as a function of total template count across the two samples. TCRdb took over this immuneACCESS table, retaining in-frame rearrangements with V and J assigned. Such tables are incomplete; in checked studies, under half of the missing clones stem from an unresolved V gene, and the remainder is unexplained. V and J calls and clone size follow that table, whereas D and trimming were derived from the DNA. This sample is represented by 80,000 to 90,000 clones; 70% to 90% of them were singletons. Jointly, the top ten make up around 6% of the sample.

The sequence is built from TRBV5-1 and TRBJ2-7; 8 of the junction bases match TRBD1. Specimen: blood. This TCR was recovered from a person aged 18 to 75 in good health. The bases read TGCGCCAGCAAACGTGACACAGGGGGCGAGCAGTACTTC. Translation gives CASKRDTGGEQYF.